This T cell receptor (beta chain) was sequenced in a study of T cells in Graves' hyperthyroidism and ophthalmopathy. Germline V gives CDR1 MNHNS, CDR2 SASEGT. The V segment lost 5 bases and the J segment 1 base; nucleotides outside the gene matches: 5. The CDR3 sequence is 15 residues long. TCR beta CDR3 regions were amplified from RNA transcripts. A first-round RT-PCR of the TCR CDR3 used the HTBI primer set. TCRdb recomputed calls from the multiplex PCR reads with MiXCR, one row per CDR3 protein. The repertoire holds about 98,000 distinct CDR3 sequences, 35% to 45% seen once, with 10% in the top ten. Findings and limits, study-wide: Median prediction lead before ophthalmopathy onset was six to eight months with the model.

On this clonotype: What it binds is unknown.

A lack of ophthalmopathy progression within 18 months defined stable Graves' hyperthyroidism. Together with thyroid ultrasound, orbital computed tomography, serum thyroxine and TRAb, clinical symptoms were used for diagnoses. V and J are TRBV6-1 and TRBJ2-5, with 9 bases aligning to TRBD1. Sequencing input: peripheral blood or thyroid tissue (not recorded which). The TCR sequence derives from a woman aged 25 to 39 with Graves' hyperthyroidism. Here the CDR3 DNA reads TGTGCCAGCAGTCCCGGGACAGGGCTCCAAGAGACCCAGTACTTC. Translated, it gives CASSPGTGLQETQYF.